Listed here is a single TCR beta chain. The CDR3 extends over 17 amino acids. Trimming took off 2 bases at V and 3 bases at J, with 18 bases between the two ends. The germline CDR1 and CDR2 sequences are SGHNT and YYREEE (reference sequence). This table comes from immunoSEQ multiplex PCR, and its TCRdb copy is limited to in-frame clones, with some not included. The table has some 180,000 clones, over 80% seen once. The data are from a study of T cell responses to AZD1222 COVID-19 vaccine. Sequenced here: peripheral blood, sampled on day 0 of AZD1222 vaccination. The V call is TRBV5-4, the J call TRBJ2-1; D not resolved. This receptor was obtained from an adult in good health. CDR3 in amino acids: CASSLGGSSKNYNEQFF. The CDR3 coding sequence is TGTGCCAGCAGCTTAGGCGGTAGTTCAAAAAACTACAATGAGCAGTTCTTC.